These T cell receptor beta chains were read from a single sample in a study of blood T cell repertoires in COVID-19. TCRdb's copy holds only in-frame clones and misses some; the assay was immunoSEQ multiplex PCR. This table has 200,000 to 300,000 clones, over 75% appearing once. Input material: PBMCs or T cells enriched from blood (not recorded which). The receptor source for this set is a woman aged 40 to 50 who had been exposed to COVID-19. The CDR3 runs from the conserved cysteine through the conserved F or W. The D gene is left open where the match is weak. Clone size is not always given. Where it is, it says once, few, many or a class for expanded clones.

d_gene: .; abundance: .; j_gene: TRBJ2-2; v_gene: TRBV4-2; CDR3aa: CASSQGQNANTGELFF; CDR3nt: TGTGCCAGCAGCCAAGGGCAAAACGCGAACACCGGGGAGCTGTTTTTT
d_gene: .; abundance: .; j_gene: TRBJ2-1; v_gene: TRBV3-1/TRBV3-2; CDR3aa: CASSQSLLGRSGFEQFF; CDR3nt: TGTGCCAGCAGCCAATCCCTTCTAGGACGAAGCGGGTTTGAGCAGTTCTTC
d_gene: .; abundance: .; j_gene: TRBJ1-5; v_gene: TRBV15; CDR3aa: CATSSWRTNQPQHF; CDR3nt: TGTGCCACCAGCAGTTGGAGAACTAATCAGCCCCAGCATTTT
d_gene: TRBD1; abundance: .; j_gene: TRBJ2-7; v_gene: TRBV20-1; CDR3aa: CSASQGDEQYF; CDR3nt: TGCAGTGCTAGTCAGGGGGACGAGCAGTACTTC
d_gene: .; abundance: .; j_gene: TRBJ2-3; v_gene: TRBV4-1; CDR3aa: CASSQDTGSGTQYF; CDR3nt: TGCGCCAGCAGCCAAGATACCGGGAGTGGTACGCAGTATTTT
d_gene: TRBD1; abundance: .; j_gene: TRBJ2-1; v_gene: TRBV7-9; CDR3aa: CASSQDRAEQFF; CDR3nt: TGTGCCAGCAGCCAAGACAGGGCTGAGCAGTTCTTC
d_gene: TRBD1; abundance: .; j_gene: TRBJ2-5; v_gene: TRBV18; CDR3aa: CASSRGQIGQETQYF; CDR3nt: TGTGCCAGCTCCCGGGGACAGATCGGTCAAGAGACCCAGTACTTC
d_gene: TRBD1; abundance: .; j_gene: TRBJ1-3; v_gene: TRBV5-1; CDR3aa: CASSMTGNTGNTIYF; CDR3nt: TGCGCCAGCAGCATGACAGGGAATACTGGAAACACCATATATTTT
d_gene: .; abundance: .; j_gene: TRBJ2-5; v_gene: TRBV4-1; CDR3aa: CASSQGASPETQYF; CDR3nt: TGCGCCAGCAGCCAAGGGGCATCTCCGGAGACCCAGTACTTC
d_gene: .; abundance: .; j_gene: TRBJ1-2; v_gene: TRBV21-1; CDR3aa: CASSKRGYYGYTF; CDR3nt: TGTGCCAGCAGCAAACGGGGATACTATGGCTACACCTTC
d_gene: TRBD1; abundance: .; j_gene: TRBJ1-6; v_gene: TRBV5-1; CDR3aa: CASSLHQTGARSPLHF; CDR3nt: TGTGCCAGCAGCCTTCACCAGACAGGGGCGCGGTCACCCCTCCACTTT
d_gene: .; abundance: .; j_gene: TRBJ2-7; v_gene: TRBV30; CDR3aa: CAWSVKMHSAYEQYF; CDR3nt: TGTGCCTGGAGTGTAAAAATGCACTCGGCCTACGAGCAGTACTTC
d_gene: TRBD1; abundance: .; j_gene: TRBJ2-2; v_gene: TRBV5-4; CDR3aa: CASSSRGPNGELFF; CDR3nt: TGTGCCAGCAGCTCCAGGGGGCCGAACGGGGAGCTGTTTTTT
d_gene: .; abundance: .; j_gene: TRBJ2-5; v_gene: TRBV15; CDR3aa: CATSRDGQLQETQYF; CDR3nt: TGTGCCACCAGCAGAGATGGGCAGCTCCAAGAGACCCAGTACTTC
d_gene: TRBD1; abundance: once; j_gene: TRBJ1-2; v_gene: TRBV7-9; CDR3aa: CASSLPNRGQDYGYTF; CDR3nt: TGTGCCAGCAGCTTACCCAACAGGGGGCAAGACTATGGCTACACCTTC
d_gene: .; abundance: once; j_gene: TRBJ2-3; v_gene: TRBV2; CDR3aa: CASSEGALTQYF; CDR3nt: TGTGCCAGCAGTGAGGGAGCTCTTACGCAGTATTTT
d_gene: TRBD2; abundance: .; j_gene: TRBJ2-5; v_gene: TRBV19; CDR3aa: CASSTTSGGASETQYF; CDR3nt: TGTGCCAGTAGTACGACTAGCGGGGGGGCGAGTGAGACCCAGTACTTC
d_gene: TRBD1; abundance: .; j_gene: TRBJ1-2; v_gene: TRBV29-1; CDR3aa: CSVRDRDSNYGYTF; CDR3nt: TGCAGCGTCCGGGACAGAGATTCTAACTATGGCTACACCTTC
d_gene: TRBD1; abundance: .; j_gene: TRBJ1-2; v_gene: TRBV20-1; CDR3aa: CSASGQGASYGYTF; CDR3nt: TGCAGTGCTAGTGGACAGGGGGCCAGCTATGGCTACACCTTC
d_gene: .; abundance: .; j_gene: TRBJ2-2; v_gene: TRBV7-3; CDR3aa: CASSTGSRGSTGELFF; CDR3nt: TGTGCCAGCAGCACCGGCTCCCGGGGGTCCACCGGGGAGCTGTTTTTT
d_gene: .; abundance: .; j_gene: TRBJ1-3; v_gene: TRBV5-1; CDR3aa: CASSQGKTGNTIYF; CDR3nt: TGCGCCAGCAGCCAGGGGAAGACTGGAAACACCATATATTTT
d_gene: TRBD1; abundance: .; j_gene: TRBJ1-1; v_gene: TRBV30; CDR3aa: CACGQGIEAFF; CDR3nt: TGTGCCTGTGGACAGGGGATTGAAGCTTTCTTT
d_gene: TRBD1; abundance: .; j_gene: TRBJ2-3; v_gene: TRBV9; CDR3aa: CASSVRTGRGSDTQYF; CDR3nt: TGTGCCAGCAGCGTAAGGACAGGTCGTGGCTCAGATACGCAGTATTTT
d_gene: .; abundance: few; j_gene: TRBJ1-6; v_gene: TRBV9; CDR3aa: CASSVAEGVGSSPLHF; CDR3nt: TGTGCCAGCAGCGTAGCCGAAGGGGTTGGTTCCTCACCCCTCCACTTT
d_gene: TRBD1; abundance: .; j_gene: TRBJ1-6; v_gene: TRBV4-1; CDR3aa: CASSRPDRGPNSPLHF; CDR3nt: TGCGCCAGCAGCCGACCAGACAGGGGGCCGAATTCACCCCTCCACTTT
d_gene: .; abundance: .; j_gene: TRBJ2-3; v_gene: TRBV5-6; CDR3aa: CASSLRLTDTQYF; CDR3nt: TGTGCCAGCAGCCTACGACTAACAGATACGCAGTATTTT
d_gene: .; abundance: .; j_gene: TRBJ1-1; v_gene: TRBV7-2; CDR3aa: CASSLVPGRDTEAFF; CDR3nt: TGTGCCAGCAGCTTAGTCCCAGGGAGGGACACTGAAGCTTTCTTT
d_gene: TRBD1; abundance: .; j_gene: TRBJ1-2; v_gene: TRBV4-3; CDR3aa: CASSQGDRTNYGYTF; CDR3nt: TGCGCCAGCAGCCAAGGGGACAGAACTAACTATGGCTACACCTTC
d_gene: .; abundance: .; j_gene: TRBJ2-1; v_gene: TRBV10-2; CDR3aa: CASGTLEQFF; CDR3nt: TGCGCCAGCGGGACTCTTGAGCAGTTCTTC
d_gene: TRBD2; abundance: once; j_gene: TRBJ2-5; v_gene: TRBV5-8; CDR3aa: CASSLNSGGTPQETQYF; CDR3nt: TGTGCCAGCAGCTTGAATAGCGGGGGGACCCCTCAAGAGACCCAGTACTTC
d_gene: TRBD1; abundance: .; j_gene: TRBJ2-6; v_gene: TRBV5-4; CDR3aa: CASSSGTGLFGANVLTF; CDR3nt: TGTGCCAGCAGTTCCGGGACAGGGCTGTTTGGGGCCAACGTCCTGACTTTC
d_gene: .; abundance: few; j_gene: TRBJ2-2; v_gene: TRBV6-5; CDR3aa: CASTRSGTGELFF; CDR3nt: TGTGCCAGCACCCGATCCGGGACCGGGGAGCTGTTTTTT
d_gene: TRBD1; abundance: .; j_gene: TRBJ1-2; v_gene: TRBV2; CDR3aa: CASSAGGDYGYTF; CDR3nt: TGTGCCAGCAGCGCAGGGGGCGACTATGGCTACACCTTC
d_gene: TRBD1; abundance: .; j_gene: TRBJ1-5; v_gene: TRBV15; CDR3aa: CATSRDLDREGQPQHF; CDR3nt: TGTGCCACCAGCAGAGATCTGGACAGGGAAGGTCAGCCCCAGCATTTT
d_gene: .; abundance: .; j_gene: TRBJ2-1; v_gene: TRBV6-5; CDR3aa: CASSLGERSGEQFF; CDR3nt: TGTGCCAGCAGTTTGGGAGAGCGTAGCGGTGAGCAGTTCTTC
d_gene: .; abundance: .; j_gene: TRBJ2-1; v_gene: TRBV24-1; CDR3aa: CATSDPRDGDYNEQFF; CDR3nt: TGTGCCACCAGTGATCCCAGGGATGGGGATTACAATGAGCAGTTCTTC
d_gene: TRBD1; abundance: .; j_gene: TRBJ2-3; v_gene: TRBV5-1; CDR3aa: CASSAGTGTDTQYF; CDR3nt: TGCGCCAGCAGCGCCGGGACAGGGACCGATACGCAGTATTTT
d_gene: .; abundance: few; j_gene: TRBJ1-1; v_gene: TRBV3-1/TRBV3-2; CDR3aa: CASRQTTGLSEAFF; CDR3nt: TGTGCCAGCAGACAGACCACAGGGCTTTCTGAAGCTTTCTTT
d_gene: .; abundance: .; j_gene: TRBJ1-2; v_gene: TRBV4-3; CDR3aa: CASSQERGRANYGYTF; CDR3nt: TGCGCCAGCAGCCAAGAACGTGGCAGGGCGAACTATGGCTACACCTTC
d_gene: .; abundance: .; j_gene: TRBJ1-1; v_gene: TRBV19; CDR3aa: CASSIGLNEAFF; CDR3nt: TGTGCCAGTAGTATAGGACTGAATGAAGCTTTCTTT
d_gene: TRBD1; abundance: .; j_gene: TRBJ1-1; v_gene: TRBV12-3/TRBV12-4; CDR3aa: CASRRTGNTEAFF; CDR3nt: TGTGCCAGCAGACGGACAGGGAACACTGAAGCTTTCTTT
d_gene: TRBD1; abundance: once; j_gene: TRBJ2-7; v_gene: TRBV28; CDR3aa: CASTRDRYEQYF; CDR3nt: TGTGCCAGCACCCGGGACAGGTACGAGCAGTACTTC
d_gene: TRBD1; abundance: once; j_gene: TRBJ1-2; v_gene: TRBV10-3; CDR3aa: CAISPGAPRGYGYTF; CDR3nt: TGTGCCATCAGCCCGGGGGCCCCCAGGGGGTATGGCTACACCTTC
d_gene: .; abundance: once; j_gene: TRBJ1-2; v_gene: TRBV3-1/TRBV3-2; CDR3aa: CASSQPRTAYGYTF; CDR3nt: TGTGCCAGCAGCCAACCTCGGACTGCCTATGGCTACACCTTC
d_gene: .; abundance: .; j_gene: TRBJ1-2; v_gene: TRBV20-1; CDR3aa: CSANLGPGYTF; CDR3nt: TGCAGTGCTAACTTGGGGCCCGGCTACACCTTC
d_gene: TRBD2; abundance: once; j_gene: TRBJ2-2; v_gene: TRBV4-3; CDR3aa: CASSRELSGGANTGELFF; CDR3nt: TGCGCCAGCAGCCGGGAACTTAGCGGGGGCGCGAACACCGGGGAGCTGTTTTTT
d_gene: TRBD1; abundance: .; j_gene: TRBJ1-2; v_gene: TRBV28; CDR3aa: CASSDSGTDFNYGYTF; CDR3nt: TGTGCCAGCAGTGATTCGGGGACAGACTTCAACTATGGCTACACCTTC
d_gene: TRBD1; abundance: .; j_gene: TRBJ2-1; v_gene: TRBV5-4; CDR3aa: CASSSDRASGGVQFF; CDR3nt: TGTGCCAGCAGCTCAGACAGGGCCTCCGGTGGAGTGCAGTTCTTC
d_gene: TRBD1; abundance: .; j_gene: TRBJ1-4; v_gene: TRBV5-4; CDR3aa: CASSFRDRATNEKLFF; CDR3nt: TGTGCCAGCAGCTTCCGGGACAGGGCAACTAATGAAAAACTGTTTTTT
d_gene: .; abundance: .; j_gene: TRBJ1-6; v_gene: TRBV4-3; CDR3aa: CASSQAYGRGTYNSPLHF; CDR3nt: TGCGCCAGCAGCCAAGCATACGGAAGAGGCACCTATAATTCACCCCTCCACTTT
d_gene: .; abundance: .; j_gene: TRBJ1-2; v_gene: TRBV11-2; CDR3aa: CASSLVVQQNYGYTF; CDR3nt: TGTGCCAGCAGCTTAGTTGTACAACAAAACTATGGCTACACCTTC
d_gene: TRBD2; abundance: .; j_gene: TRBJ2-1; v_gene: TRBV19; CDR3aa: CASSIEAGGYNEQFF; CDR3nt: TGTGCCAGTAGTATAGAGGCGGGGGGGTACAATGAGCAGTTCTTC
d_gene: .; abundance: .; j_gene: TRBJ1-5; v_gene: TRBV7-9; CDR3aa: CASSQGSTSNQPQHF; CDR3nt: TGTGCCAGCAGCCAGGGTAGCACTAGCAATCAGCCCCAGCATTTT
d_gene: TRBD2; abundance: once; j_gene: TRBJ2-4; v_gene: TRBV14; CDR3aa: CASSHLEAGGRGAKNIQYF; CDR3nt: TGTGCCAGCAGCCATCTCGAGGCGGGAGGGCGAGGGGCCAAAAACATTCAGTACTTC